This TCR beta chain was recovered during a study of CD8 T cells in Susac syndrome. Study-wide results and caveats: As the study acknowledged, the number of individuals in its TCR sequencing and HLA analysis was relatively small.

An amount of RNA that ranged from roughly 0.45 to 1 ug was reverse transcribed with random hexamers. Amplification of TCR beta CDR3 by immunoSEQ multiplex PCR spanned 54 Vbeta and 13 Jbeta. TCRdb re-analysed the immunoSEQ multiplex PCR reads in MiXCR, keeping a single row per CDR3 protein. The sample lists about 300,000 distinct CDR3 sequences; about 89% were seen once. As regards this clonotype: What it recognizes is unknown.

The CDR3 loop spans 16 amino acids. The germline CDR1 and CDR2 sequences are LNHDA and SQIVND (reference sequence). V lost 1 base to trimming and J lost 2 bases, with 12 bases between them. Negative isolation yielded the CD8+ and CD4+ T cells, while FACS enriched the TEMRA cells. The chain recombines TRBV19 with TRBJ1-5, with D maybe TRBD1 (6 bases). The sequence derives from a human donor with multiple sclerosis. Sequenced sample: CD8+ T cells from PBMCs. In nucleotides, the CDR3 is TGTGCCAGTAGTATAGTTGGGGGCGGGGGCAATCAGCCCCAGCATTTT. It specifies CASSIVGGGGNQPQHF. Variable domain in full (rest from reference TRBV19 and TRBJ1-5): DGGITQSPKYLFRKEGQNVTLSCEQNLNHDAMYWYRQDPGQGLRLIYYSQIVNDFQKGDIAEGYSVSREKKESFPLTVTSAQKNPTAFYLCASSIVGGGGNQPQHFGDGTRLSIL.